One T cell receptor beta chain is described in this entry. The antigen is undetermined. The germline gives CDR1 SGHVS, CDR2 FQNEAQ. This CDR3 region has 12 residues. V lost 1 base, J lost 6 bases, and 7 bases lay in between. These data belong to a study of T cell responses to AZD1222 COVID-19 vaccine. Sequencing was performed with immunoSEQ multiplex PCR; in TCRdb, only in-frame clones are kept and a portion is missing. The table has around 140,000 clones, approximately 90% seen once; the top ten hold around 1%. Whole-study results and caveats: In the spike-specific TCR repertoire, nearly half reportedly target unmutated variant regions. Compared with day 0, the breadth and depth of the Spike-specific TCR repertoire rose significantly after two doses of AZD1222.

The starting material was peripheral blood, obtained 28 days after the second AZD1222 dose. The chain recombines TRBV7-8 with TRBJ2-7; D possibly corresponds to TRBD1 (6 bases). The receptor was derived from an adult who received the AZD1222 COVID-19 vaccine. As DNA, the CDR3 is TGTGCCAGCAGCTTAGGGGGGCGCGAGCAGTACTTC. Amino acids: CASSLGGREQYF.